These T cell receptor beta chains were read from a single sample in a study of blood T cell repertoires in COVID-19. Sequenced by immunoSEQ multiplex PCR; TCRdb stores in-frame clones only, minus some. Seen here are about 110,000 clones, under 75% observed once, and the top ten hold under 10%. Specimen: peripheral blood. These receptors were obtained from a woman aged 60-70 years with acute or convalescent COVID-19. CDR3s include the opening cysteine and the closing phenylalanine or tryptophan. The order of the fields is V gene, D gene, J gene, clone size, CDR3 protein, CDR3 DNA. D genes are given only for firm matches. The size entry is marked missing in some rows and otherwise reads once, few, many or a size class.

V: TRBV6-6
D: TRBD2
J: TRBJ2-1
size: .
CDR3: CASSRTSGVPEQFF
DNA: TGTGCCAGCAGTCGGACTAGCGGGGTCCCTGAGCAGTTCTTC

V: TRBV7-6
D: TRBD1
J: TRBJ1-2
size: .
CDR3: CASSLATGESFYGYTF
DNA: TGTGCCAGCAGCTTAGCGACAGGGGAATCATTCTATGGCTACACCTTC

V: TRBV19
D: TRBD1
J: TRBJ1-1
size: many
CDR3: CASSLTGEADTEAFF
DNA: TGTGCCAGTAGCCTAACAGGGGAAGCAGATACTGAAGCTTTCTTT

V: TRBV28
D: .
J: TRBJ1-5
size: .
CDR3: CASGGGNQPQHF
DNA: TGTGCCAGCGGAGGAGGCAATCAGCCCCAGCATTTT

V: TRBV6-1
D: TRBD1
J: TRBJ1-2
size: .
CDR3: CASSESGQVYGYTF
DNA: TGTGCCAGCAGTGAATCGGGACAGGTCTATGGCTACACCTTC

V: TRBV6-9
D: .
J: TRBJ1-1
size: once
CDR3: CASSYSTGKNTEAFF
DNA: TGTGCCAGCAGTTATTCAACAGGGAAGAACACTGAAGCTTTCTTT

V: TRBV10-1
D: TRBD1
J: TRBJ2-3
size: .
CDR3: CASTPDRASTDTQYF
DNA: TGCGCCAGCACTCCGGACAGGGCCTCCACAGATACGCAGTATTTT

V: TRBV6-2/TRBV6-3
D: .
J: TRBJ1-6
size: .
CDR3: CASSYGLGTRASLHF
DNA: TGTGCCAGCAGTTACGGGCTTGGGACACGGGCGTCCCTCCACTTT

V: TRBV7-9
D: TRBD1
J: TRBJ1-2
size: .
CDR3: CASSPGTDYGYTF
DNA: TGTGCCAGCAGCCCCGGGACAGACTATGGCTACACCTTC

V: TRBV18
D: TRBD1
J: TRBJ1-5
size: .
CDR3: CASSKDRESYQPQHF
DNA: TGTGCCAGCTCTAAGGACAGGGAGTCCTATCAGCCCCAGCATTTT

V: TRBV5-6
D: .
J: TRBJ1-2
size: many
CDR3: CASSVGGDYGYTF
DNA: TGTGCCAGCAGCGTCGGGGGGGACTATGGCTACACCTTC

V: TRBV18
D: TRBD1
J: TRBJ1-2
size: .
CDR3: CASSLDREYYGYTF
DNA: TGTGCCAGCTCACTGGACAGGGAGTACTATGGCTACACCTTC

V: TRBV28
D: TRBD1
J: TRBJ1-2
size: .
CDR3: CASSLYIVQGAHGYTF
DNA: TGTGCCAGCAGTTTATATATAGTCCAGGGGGCGCATGGCTACACCTTC

V: TRBV9
D: TRBD1
J: TRBJ2-7
size: .
CDR3: CASSVGQGVAYEQYF
DNA: TGTGCCAGCAGCGTAGGGCAGGGGGTTGCCTACGAGCAGTACTTC

V: TRBV12-5
D: .
J: TRBJ2-5
size: once
CDR3: CASGLVQGGLSTQYF
DNA: TGTGCTAGTGGTTTGGTACAGGGTGGTCTGTCGACCCAGTACTTC

V: TRBV3-1/TRBV3-2
D: .
J: TRBJ1-1
size: few
CDR3: CASSQVGATEAFF
DNA: TGTGCCAGCAGCCAAGTGGGGGCCACTGAAGCTTTCTTT

V: TRBV6-5
D: .
J: TRBJ1-2
size: .
CDR3: CASSSPAGPAGYTF
DNA: TGTGCCAGCAGTTCCCCCGCAGGCCCCGCGGGCTACACCTTC

V: TRBV6-5
D: .
J: TRBJ1-6
size: .
CDR3: CASSPGITNSPLHF
DNA: TGTGCCAGCAGCCCGGGGATTACTAATTCACCCCTCCACTTT

V: TRBV29-1
D: TRBD2
J: TRBJ2-3
size: .
CDR3: CSVEYLAGRYF
DNA: TGCAGCGTTGAGTATCTAGCGGGAAGGTATTTT

V: TRBV19
D: TRBD2
J: TRBJ2-3
size: .
CDR3: CASSIEQRGKGNTDTQYF
DNA: TGTGCCAGTAGTATTGAACAGCGGGGGAAGGGGAACACAGATACGCAGTATTTT

V: TRBV11-3
D: .
J: TRBJ2-7
size: .
CDR3: CASSLAGTPEQYF
DNA: TGTGCCAGCAGCTTGGCCGGGACACCGGAGCAGTACTTC

V: TRBV5-1
D: .
J: TRBJ1-6
size: few
CDR3: CASSLGQDSPLHF
DNA: TGCGCCAGCAGCTTGGGCCAGGATTCACCCCTCCACTTT

V: TRBV6-2/TRBV6-3
D: .
J: TRBJ1-5
size: few
CDR3: CASSYGGSRNQPQHF
DNA: TGTGCCAGCAGTTACGGAGGGAGCCGCAATCAGCCCCAGCATTTT

V: TRBV25-1
D: .
J: TRBJ1-4
size: once
CDR3: CASTGPVVTGEKLFF
DNA: TGTGCCAGCACTGGCCCGGTGGTCACAGGGGAAAAACTGTTTTTT

V: TRBV25-1
D: .
J: TRBJ1-2
size: .
CDR3: CASSELYGYTF
DNA: TGTGCCAGCAGTGAACTCTATGGCTACACCTTC

V: TRBV3-1/TRBV3-2
D: TRBD1
J: TRBJ2-5
size: once
CDR3: CASSQGIPGQEETQYF
DNA: TGTGCCAGCAGCCAAGGGATCCCGGGACAGGAGGAGACCCAGTACTTC

V: TRBV28
D: TRBD1
J: TRBJ1-1
size: .
CDR3: CASSHLRGPDTEAFF
DNA: TGTGCCAGCAGCCATCTCAGGGGGCCGGACACTGAAGCTTTCTTT

V: TRBV7-8
D: TRBD1
J: TRBJ1-3
size: .
CDR3: CASSTRQGSSGNTIYF
DNA: TGTGCCAGCAGCACGCGACAGGGCTCCTCTGGAAACACCATATATTTT

V: TRBV27
D: TRBD1
J: TRBJ1-1
size: .
CDR3: CASSRDSYVTEAFF
DNA: TGTGCCAGCAGTCGGGACAGTTATGTCACTGAAGCTTTCTTT

V: TRBV28
D: .
J: TRBJ1-2
size: few
CDR3: CATGGRYGYTF
DNA: TGTGCCACCGGCGGGAGGTATGGCTACACCTTC

V: TRBV7-9
D: .
J: TRBJ1-2
size: once
CDR3: CASSSLAGIGSYGYTF
DNA: TGTGCCAGCAGCTCCCTGGCAGGGATAGGATCCTATGGCTACACCTTC

V: TRBV5-1
D: .
J: TRBJ1-1
size: .
CDR3: CASRPTPSNTEAFF
DNA: TGCGCCAGCAGGCCGACACCTTCGAACACTGAAGCTTTCTTT

V: TRBV28
D: TRBD1
J: TRBJ2-7
size: .
CDR3: CASSLLQGAGDEQYF
DNA: TGTGCCAGCAGTCTCCTACAGGGGGCGGGCGACGAGCAGTACTTC

V: TRBV6-5
D: TRBD1
J: TRBJ1-5
size: .
CDR3: CASSSSGGHQPQHF
DNA: TGTGCCAGCAGTTCATCAGGGGGGCATCAGCCCCAGCATTTT

V: TRBV5-4
D: .
J: TRBJ1-2
size: .
CDR3: CASSFGGAAINYGYTF
DNA: TGTGCCAGCAGCTTCGGCGGGGCCGCTATCAACTATGGCTACACCTTC

V: TRBV5-1
D: TRBD1
J: TRBJ2-1
size: .
CDR3: CASSRTGGRGYNEQFF
DNA: TGCGCCAGCAGCCGAACAGGGGGCCGGGGGTACAATGAGCAGTTCTTC

V: TRBV6-1
D: TRBD1
J: TRBJ1-5
size: once
CDR3: CASSEPFRTGGGNQPQHF
DNA: TGTGCCAGCAGTGAACCATTTCGGACAGGGGGCGGCAATCAGCCCCAGCATTTT

V: TRBV5-6
D: TRBD1
J: TRBJ1-2
size: .
CDR3: CASSSRRLTGGNYGYTF
DNA: TGTGCCAGCAGCTCCCGACGACTTACAGGGGGTAACTATGGCTACACCTTC

V: TRBV5-1
D: .
J: TRBJ2-2
size: few
CDR3: CASSLVEGATGELFF
DNA: TGCGCCAGCAGCTTGGTAGAGGGCGCCACCGGGGAGCTGTTTTTT

V: TRBV10-3
D: .
J: TRBJ1-2
size: few
CDR3: CAIRDGQKGYGYTF
DNA: TGTGCCATCAGAGATGGACAGAAGGGATATGGCTACACCTTC

V: TRBV5-1
D: .
J: TRBJ1-3
size: .
CDR3: CASSLSEEGTIYF
DNA: TGCGCCAGCAGCTTAAGCGAGGAGGGCACCATATATTTT

V: TRBV7-3
D: TRBD1
J: TRBJ1-6
size: .
CDR3: CASSLEGTGNSPLHF
DNA: TGTGCCAGCAGCTTAGAAGGGACAGGCAATTCACCCCTCCACTTT